This T cell receptor (beta chain) came from a study of blood T cell repertoires in COVID-19. Profiled with immunoSEQ multiplex PCR; TCRdb holds only in-frame clones, not every one. The profile shows roughly 60,000 clones, roughly 84% of them singletons. This clone has just one count. The source of this sequence is a woman aged 55-70 years with acute or convalescent COVID-19. Sequencing was carried out using peripheral blood.

This CDR3 reads CSASPAEGGYTF. The CDR3 nucleotides read TGCAGTGCTAGTCCCGCGGAGGGTGGCTACACCTTC. The chain is built from TRBV20-1 and TRBJ1-2; D gene ambiguous. This CDR3 region has 12 residues. Looked up from germline, CDR1 is DFQATT and CDR2 is SNEGSKA (reference sequence). Trimming removed 3 bases from V and 7 bases from J, with 12 bases in between.